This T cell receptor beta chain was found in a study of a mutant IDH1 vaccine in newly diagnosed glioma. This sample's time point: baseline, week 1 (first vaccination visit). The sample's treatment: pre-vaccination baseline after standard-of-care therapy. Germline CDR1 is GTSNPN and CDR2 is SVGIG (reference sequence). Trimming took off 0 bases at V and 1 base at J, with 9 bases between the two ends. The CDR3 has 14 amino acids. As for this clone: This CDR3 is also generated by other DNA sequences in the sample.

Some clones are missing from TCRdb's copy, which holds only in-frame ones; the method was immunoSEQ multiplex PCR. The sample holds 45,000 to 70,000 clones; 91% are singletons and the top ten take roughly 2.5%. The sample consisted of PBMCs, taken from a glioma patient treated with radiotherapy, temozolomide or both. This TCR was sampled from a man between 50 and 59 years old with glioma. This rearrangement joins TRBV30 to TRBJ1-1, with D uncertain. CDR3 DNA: TGTGCCTGGAGTGTAAGTTATGGGAACACTGAAGCTTTCTTT. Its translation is CAWSVSYGNTEAFF.